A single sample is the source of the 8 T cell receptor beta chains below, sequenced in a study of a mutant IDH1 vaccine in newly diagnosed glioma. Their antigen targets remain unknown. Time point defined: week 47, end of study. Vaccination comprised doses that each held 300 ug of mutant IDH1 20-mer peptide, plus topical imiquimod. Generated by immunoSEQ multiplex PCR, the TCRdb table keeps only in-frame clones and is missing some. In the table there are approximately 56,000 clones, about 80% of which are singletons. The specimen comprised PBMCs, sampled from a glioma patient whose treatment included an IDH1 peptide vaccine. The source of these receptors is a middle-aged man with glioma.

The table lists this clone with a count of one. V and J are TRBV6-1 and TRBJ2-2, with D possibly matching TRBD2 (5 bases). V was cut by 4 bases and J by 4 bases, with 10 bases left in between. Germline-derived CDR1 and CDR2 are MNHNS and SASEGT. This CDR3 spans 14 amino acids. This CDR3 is CASSVRVITGELFF. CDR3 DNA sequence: TGTGCCAGCAGTGTGAGGGTAATCACCGGGGAGCTGTTTTTT.

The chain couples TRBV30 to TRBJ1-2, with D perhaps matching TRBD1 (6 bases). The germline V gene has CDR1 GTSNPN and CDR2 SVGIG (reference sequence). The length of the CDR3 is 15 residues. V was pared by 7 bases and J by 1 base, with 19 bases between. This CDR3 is CASPGKGGVNYGYTF. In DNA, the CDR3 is TGTGCCTCTCCGGGGAAGGGGGGAGTTAACTATGGCTACACCTTC.

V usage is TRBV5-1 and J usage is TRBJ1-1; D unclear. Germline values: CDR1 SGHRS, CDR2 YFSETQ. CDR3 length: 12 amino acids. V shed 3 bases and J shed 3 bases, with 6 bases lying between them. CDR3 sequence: CASSSEYTEAFF. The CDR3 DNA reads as TGCGCCAGCAGCTCTGAATACACTGAAGCTTTCTTT. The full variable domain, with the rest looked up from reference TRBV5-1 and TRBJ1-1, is KAGVTQTPRYLIKTRGQQVTLSCSPISGHRSVSWYQQTPGQGLQFLFEYFSETQRNKGNFPGRFSGRQFSNSRSEMNVSTLELGDSALYLCASSSEYTEAFFGQGTRLTVV.

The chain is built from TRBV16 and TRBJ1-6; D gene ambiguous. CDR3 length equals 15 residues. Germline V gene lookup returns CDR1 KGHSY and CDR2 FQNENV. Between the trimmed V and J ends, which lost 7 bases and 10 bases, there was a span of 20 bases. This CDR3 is CASTRSGASGSPLHF. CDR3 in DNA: TGTGCCAGCACCCGGTCTGGTGCATCGGGGTCACCCCTCCACTTT.

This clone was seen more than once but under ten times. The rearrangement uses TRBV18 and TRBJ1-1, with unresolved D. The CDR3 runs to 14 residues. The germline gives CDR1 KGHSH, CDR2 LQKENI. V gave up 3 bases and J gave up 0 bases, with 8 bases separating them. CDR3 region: CASSPEQLNTEAFF. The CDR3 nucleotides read TGTGCCAGCTCACCGGAACAGCTGAACACTGAAGCTTTCTTT.

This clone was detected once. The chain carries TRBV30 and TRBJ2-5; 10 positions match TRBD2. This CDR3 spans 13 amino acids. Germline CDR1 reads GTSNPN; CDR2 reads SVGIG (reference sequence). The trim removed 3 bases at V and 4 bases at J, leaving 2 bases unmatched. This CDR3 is CAWRLAGVETQYF. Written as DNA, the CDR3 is TGTGCCTGGAGGCTAGCGGGGGTAGAGACCCAGTACTTC.

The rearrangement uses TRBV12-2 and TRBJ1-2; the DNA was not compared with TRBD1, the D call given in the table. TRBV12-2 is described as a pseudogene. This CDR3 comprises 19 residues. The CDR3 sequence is CASRLAPRGQVIVHYGYTF. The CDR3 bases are TGTGCAAGTCGCTTAGCCCCCCGGGGACAGGTGATCGTTCACTATGGCTACACCTTC.

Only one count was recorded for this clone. The CDR3 nucleotides read TGTGCCATCAGTGTGGGGCAGGGCGCCGAGCAGTACTTC. Translated, it gives CAISVGQGAEQYF. The chain is built from TRBV10-3 and TRBJ2-7; D is possibly TRBD1 (5 bases). V was pared by 4 bases and J by 6 bases, with 13 bases between. CDR1 is ENHRY and CDR2 is SYGVKD in the germline V gene. This CDR3 spans 13 amino acids.